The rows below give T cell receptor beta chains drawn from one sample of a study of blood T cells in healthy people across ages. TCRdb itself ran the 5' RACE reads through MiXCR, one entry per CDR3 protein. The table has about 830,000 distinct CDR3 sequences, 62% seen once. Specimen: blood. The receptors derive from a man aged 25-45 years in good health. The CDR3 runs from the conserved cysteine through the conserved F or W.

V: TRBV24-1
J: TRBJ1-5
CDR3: CATSGTDMSRQPQHF

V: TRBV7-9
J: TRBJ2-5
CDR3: CASSPYPENEQYF

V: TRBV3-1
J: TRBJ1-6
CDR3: CASSQGQGARNSPLHF

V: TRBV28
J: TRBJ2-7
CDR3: CASLTGNSYEQYF

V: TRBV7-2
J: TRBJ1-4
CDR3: CASSLRGDREKLFF

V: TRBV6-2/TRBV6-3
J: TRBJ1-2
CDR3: CASSLGGDAYGYTF

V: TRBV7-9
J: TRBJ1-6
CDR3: CASSLALTFGGDSPLHF

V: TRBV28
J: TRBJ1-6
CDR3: CASSQYRGLNSPLHF

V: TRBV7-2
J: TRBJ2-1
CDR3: CASSEEGTGVINEQFF

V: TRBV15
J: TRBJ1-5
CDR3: CATSSQGQGRGNQPQHF

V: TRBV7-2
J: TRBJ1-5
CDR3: CASSLQKGDQPQHF

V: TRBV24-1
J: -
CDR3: CATSDPTSGGYNEQYF

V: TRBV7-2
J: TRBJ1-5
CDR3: CASSLDPGSNQPQHF

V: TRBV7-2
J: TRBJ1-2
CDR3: CASSRKGQGDYGYTF

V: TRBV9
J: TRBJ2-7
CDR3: CASSGTGGASSYEQYF

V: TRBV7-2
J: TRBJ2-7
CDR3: CASSFWLGESSYEQYF